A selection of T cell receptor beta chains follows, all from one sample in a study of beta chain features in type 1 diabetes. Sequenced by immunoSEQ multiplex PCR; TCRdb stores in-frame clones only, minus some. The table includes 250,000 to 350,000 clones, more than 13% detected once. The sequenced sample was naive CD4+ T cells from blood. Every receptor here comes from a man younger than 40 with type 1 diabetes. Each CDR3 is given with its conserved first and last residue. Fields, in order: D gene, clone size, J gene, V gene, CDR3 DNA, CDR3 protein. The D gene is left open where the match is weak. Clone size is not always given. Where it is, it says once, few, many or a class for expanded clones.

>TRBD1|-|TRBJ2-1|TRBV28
TGTGCCAGCAGTACTCCTATATTTACAGGGGTCGCCTACAATGAGCAGTTCTTC
CASSTPIFTGVAYNEQFF
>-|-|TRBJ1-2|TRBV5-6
TGTGCCAGCAGCTTGCCAGGGCTGGCCTATGGCTACACCTTC
CASSLPGLAYGYTF
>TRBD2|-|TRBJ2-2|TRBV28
TGTGCCAGCAGAGCGGGAGGATTCACCGGGGAGCTGTTTTTT
CASRAGGFTGELFF
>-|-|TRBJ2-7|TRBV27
TGTGCCAGCAGTCCTCGCGCTTACGAGCAGTACTTC
CASSPRAYEQYF
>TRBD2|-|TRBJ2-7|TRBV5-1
TGCGCCAGCAGCTTAACCGGGACTAGCCTTTCCGAGCAGTACTTC
CASSLTGTSLSEQYF
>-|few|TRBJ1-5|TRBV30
TGTGCCTGGAGCGTGCAGGGGTTTCAGCCCCAGCATTTT
CAWSVQGFQPQHF
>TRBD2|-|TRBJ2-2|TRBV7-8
TGTGCCAGCAGCTTAAGCGGGACTACCGGGGAGCTGTTTTTT
CASSLSGTTGELFF
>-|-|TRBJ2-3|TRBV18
TGTGCCAGCTCACCGATTCCAGACACAGATACGCAGTATTTT
CASSPIPDTDTQYF
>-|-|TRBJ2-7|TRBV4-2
TGTGCCAGCAGCCAAGATATAGGAGGGAAGTGGTACGAGCAGTACTTC
CASSQDIGGKWYEQYF
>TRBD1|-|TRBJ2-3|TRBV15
TGTGCCACCAGCAGATGGGCCGGGACAGGGGTACGCACAGATACGCAGTATTTT
CATSRWAGTGVRTDTQYF
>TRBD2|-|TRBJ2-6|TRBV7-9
TGTGCCAGCAGCTCCGTAGCGGGAGGGCGCTCTGGGGCCAACGTCCTGACTTTC
CASSSVAGGRSGANVLTF
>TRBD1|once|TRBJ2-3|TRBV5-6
TGTGCCAGCAGTTTCGTGGACAGGGCGGACACAGATACGCAGTATTTT
CASSFVDRADTDTQYF
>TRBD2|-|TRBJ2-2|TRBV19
TGTGCCAGTATGGGTAGCGGGAGTACCGGGGAGCTGTTTTTT
CASMGSGSTGELFF
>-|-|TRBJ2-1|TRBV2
TGTGCCAGCACCCCGGCCGGGGGGCCCTCCTACAATGAGCAGTTCTTC
CASTPAGGPSYNEQFF
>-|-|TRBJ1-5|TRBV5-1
TGCGCCAGCAGCCCAGGGGCTGATCAGCCCCAGCATTTT
CASSPGADQPQHF
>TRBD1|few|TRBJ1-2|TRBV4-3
TGCGCCAGCAGTCCCTTAGGGACAGAGCCATTGAGGAGCTACACCTTC
CASSPLGTEPLRSYTF
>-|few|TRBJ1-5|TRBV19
TGTGCCAGTAGTATTTTTCCGGCGGGTCAGCCCCAGCATTTT
CASSIFPAGQPQHF
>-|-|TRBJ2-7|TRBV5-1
TGCGCCAGCAGCTCCCTAGCTTCCTCCTACGAGCAGTACTTC
CASSSLASSYEQYF
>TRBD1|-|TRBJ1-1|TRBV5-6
TGTGCCAGCAGCTCGACAGGGTTGGGCACTGAAGCTTTCTTT
CASSSTGLGTEAFF
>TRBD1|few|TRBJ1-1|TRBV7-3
TGTGCCAGCAGCTCGGGACAGGGGGCCGTTGGGGCTTTCTTT
CASSSGQGAVGAFF
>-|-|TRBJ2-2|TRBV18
TGTGCCAGCTCACCACGCTCGGCCGGGGAGCTGTTTTTT
CASSPRSAGELFF
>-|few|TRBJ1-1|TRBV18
TGTGCCAGCTCCCTCGGACAAACAAGGAACACTGAAGCTTTCTTT
CASSLGQTRNTEAFF
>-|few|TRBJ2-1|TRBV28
TGTGCCAGCAATCTAGGCTACAATGAGCAGTTCTTC
CASNLGYNEQFF
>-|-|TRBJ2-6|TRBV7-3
TGTGCCAGCAGCCCGGGGTCTGGGGCCAACGTCCTGACTTTC
CASSPGSGANVLTF
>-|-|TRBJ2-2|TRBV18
TGTGCCAGCTCACCGATCGGAGGAGATTTCCCCGGGGAGCTGTTTTTT
CASSPIGGDFPGELFF
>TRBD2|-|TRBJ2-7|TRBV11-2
TGTGCCAGCAGCTTAGTTAGCGGGAGGAGGTACGAGCAGTACTTC
CASSLVSGRRYEQYF
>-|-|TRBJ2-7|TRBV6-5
TGTGCCAGCAGTTACTCGGGTTACGTACGGGACGAGCAGTACTTC
CASSYSGYVRDEQYF
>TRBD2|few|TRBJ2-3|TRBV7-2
TGTGCCAGCAGCCAAAGAGGACTAGCGACCGATACGCAGTATTTT
CASSQRGLATDTQYF
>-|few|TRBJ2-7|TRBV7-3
TGTGCCAGCAGCTTAAGCAGCTCCTACGAGCAGTACTTC
CASSLSSSYEQYF
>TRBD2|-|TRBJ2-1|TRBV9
TGTGCCAGCAGCCGGCGGGAGGGATCCTACAATGAGCAGTTCTTC
CASSRREGSYNEQFF
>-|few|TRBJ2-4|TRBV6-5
TGTGCCACCAGGCCCACAGGGCTAGCCAAAAACATTCAGTACTTC
CATRPTGLAKNIQYF
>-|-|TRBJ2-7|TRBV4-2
TGTGCCAGCAGCCAAGGCGACACTCAGCACGCCTACGAGCAGTACTTC
CASSQGDTQHAYEQYF
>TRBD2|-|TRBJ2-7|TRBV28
TGTGCCAGCAGCCACATTAGCGGGAATAACTACGAGCAGTACTTC
CASSHISGNNYEQYF
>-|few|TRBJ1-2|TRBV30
TGTGCCTGGAGTGTACAGGCCGCCAACTATGGCTACACCTTC
CAWSVQAANYGYTF
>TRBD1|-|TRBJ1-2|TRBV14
TGTGCCAGCAGCTTCGACAGGGCCTATGGCTACACCTTC
CASSFDRAYGYTF
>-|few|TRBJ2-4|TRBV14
TGTGCCAGCAGCCAAGGCCAGGGCCGACGTGGCATTCAGTACTTC
CASSQGQGRRGIQYF
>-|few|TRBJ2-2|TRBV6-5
TGTGCCAGCAGCACTGGTATGACGAACACCGGGGAGCTGTTTTTT
CASSTGMTNTGELFF
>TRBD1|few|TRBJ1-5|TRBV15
TGTGCCACCAGCGGGAGGACAGGGGCTAGGCAGCCCCAGCATTTT
CATSGRTGARQPQHF
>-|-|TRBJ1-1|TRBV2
TGTGCCAGCAAATCAGAGCAGGGTGGCACTGAAGCTTTCTTT
CASKSEQGGTEAFF
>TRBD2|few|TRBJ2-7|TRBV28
TGTGCCAGCACAGAGCGGGAAGCTTACGAGCAGTACTTC
CASTEREAYEQYF
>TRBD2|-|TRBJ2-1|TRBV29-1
TGCAGCGTTGTCGGACTAGCGGGTCACAATGAGCAGTTCTTC
CSVVGLAGHNEQFF
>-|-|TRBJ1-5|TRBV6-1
TGTGCCAGCAGTGTACAGGGAAGTCAGCCCCAGCATTTT
CASSVQGSQPQHF
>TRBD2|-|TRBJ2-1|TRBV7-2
TGTGCCAGCAGCTTATTGGCGGGAGACCACAATGAGCAGTTCTTC
CASSLLAGDHNEQFF
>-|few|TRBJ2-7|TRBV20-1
TGCAGTGCTAGACAAGACAGGGAGCAGTACTTC
CSARQDREQYF
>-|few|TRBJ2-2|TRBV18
TGTGCCAGCTCCCTGAGAGGGCAGTCCACCGGGGAGCTGTTTTTT
CASSLRGQSTGELFF
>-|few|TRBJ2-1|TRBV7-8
TGTGCCAGCAGCTTATGGGCCCTACTCCCGGCCGATGAGCAGTTCTTC
CASSLWALLPADEQFF
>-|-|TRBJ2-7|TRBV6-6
TGTGCCAGCACCTCTCCCGCGAAAACCTACGAGCAGTACTTC
CASTSPAKTYEQYF
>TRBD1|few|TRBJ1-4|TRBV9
TGTGCCAGCAGTCTAGGGGGACAGGATGAAAAACTGTTTTTT
CASSLGGQDEKLFF